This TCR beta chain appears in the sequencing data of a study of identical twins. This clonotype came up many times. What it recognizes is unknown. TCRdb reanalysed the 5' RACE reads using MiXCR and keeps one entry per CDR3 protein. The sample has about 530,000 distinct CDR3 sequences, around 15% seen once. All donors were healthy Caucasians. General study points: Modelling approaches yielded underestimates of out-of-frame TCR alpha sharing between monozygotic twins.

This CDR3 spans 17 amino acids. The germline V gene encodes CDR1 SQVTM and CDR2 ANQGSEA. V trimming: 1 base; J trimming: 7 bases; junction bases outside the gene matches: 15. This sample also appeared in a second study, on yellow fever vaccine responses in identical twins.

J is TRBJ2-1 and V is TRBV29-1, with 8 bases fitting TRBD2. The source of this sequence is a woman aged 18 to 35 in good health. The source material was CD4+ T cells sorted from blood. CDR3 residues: CSVEVRTGGGQRNEQFF. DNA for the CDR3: TGCAGCGTTGAAGTTCGGACGGGGGGGGGCCAGAGAAATGAGCAGTTCTTC.